One and the same sample provided the 29 T cell receptor beta chains below, sequenced in a study of T-cell reconstitution after alpha-beta-depleted transplantation in children. Unique molecular identifiers were used in preparing the TCRbeta library. TCRdb re-analysed the PCR reads in MiXCR, keeping a single row per CDR3 protein. The sample lists 900,000 or so distinct CDR3 sequences, 15% to 20% occurring once. Source: PBMCs, mostly from graft donor cells, taken 360 days after TCRalphabeta/CD19-depleted stem cell transplant. The receptors here all came from a male patient aged 10-17 years who had a stem cell transplant for acute lymphoblastic leukemia, so the T cells may come from the graft donor.

In this sample, this clonotype turned up many times. The chain recombines TRBV29-1 with TRBJ2-3; TRBD2 might be the D (5 bases). Germline V gives CDR1 SQVTM, CDR2 ANQGSEA. Trimming pared 5 bases from V and 0 bases from J, leaving 15 bases between. The CDR3 has 15 residues. CDR3: CSVSGKYYSTDTQYF. The DNA for the CDR3 is TGCAGCGTTAGCGGAAAATATTATAGCACAGATACGCAGTATTTT.

This clonotype was observed a handful of times. J is TRBJ1-2 and V is TRBV20-1, with D possibly being TRBD1 (5 bases). V dropped 6 bases and J dropped 0 bases, with 17 bases sitting between them. Looked up from germline, CDR1 is DFQATT and CDR2 is SNEGSKA (reference sequence). The CDR3 totals 15 residues. The CDR3 DNA sequence: TGCAGTGCCCTAGACAGCGGATCTCCTAACTATGGCTACACCTTC. Translating gives CSALDSGSPNYGYTF.

J is TRBJ2-7 and V is TRBV18, with 7 bases identical to TRBD2. The CDR3 consists of 16 residues. V was clipped by 3 bases and J by 0 bases; unmatched bases: 8. Germline CDR1 KGHSH, CDR2 LQKENI. The CDR3 loop is CASSPYLADLSYEQYF. The DNA of the CDR3 is TGTGCCAGCTCACCTTACCTAGCGGACCTCTCCTACGAGCAGTACTTC. The whole variable domain, remainder taken from reference TRBV18 and TRBJ2-7, is NAGVMQNPRHLVRRRGQEARLRCSPMKGHSHVYWYRQLPEEGLKFMVYLQKENIIDESGMPKERFSAEFPKEGPSILRIQQVVRGDSAAYFCASSPYLADLSYEQYFGPGTRLTVT.

The chain is built from TRBV5-1 and TRBJ2-7; 12 bases fit TRBD2. CDR1 SGHRS and CDR2 YFSETQ come from the germline V gene. Losses at the gene ends were 3 bases for V and 1 base for J; bases not matched to a gene: 2. The CDR3 consists of 15 residues. In DNA form, the CDR3 reads TGCGCCAGCAGCTGGACTAGCGGGGATTCCTACGAGCAGTACTTC. This translates into CASSWTSGDSYEQYF.

The chain joins TRBV15 to TRBJ2-7, with D unresolved. The length of the CDR3 is 11 residues. Germline assignment: CDR1 LNHNV and CDR2 YYDKDF (reference sequence). V was trimmed by 3 bases and J by 2 bases, leaving 2 bases between them. CDR3 amino acids: CATSSAYEQYF. CDR3 sequence (DNA): TGTGCCACCAGCAGTGCCTACGAGCAGTACTTC.

This clonotype showed up many times. This chain connects TRBV12-3 or TRBV12-4 to TRBJ2-7; D may match TRBD1 or TRBD2 (5 bases each). V lost 3 bases and J lost 2, with 8 bases in between. This CDR3 contains 13 residues. This chain's CDR3 is CASSFVGPYEQYF. CDR3 in DNA: TGTGCCAGCAGTTTTGTGGGACCCTACGAGCAGTACTTC.

This chain links TRBV12-3 or TRBV12-4 with TRBJ2-3; the match to TRBD2 covers 10 bases. After removal of 2 bases from V and 1 base from J, the junction contained 12 bases not matched to a gene. This CDR3 spans 19 amino acids. This chain's CDR3 is CASSLWLAGVVVGTDTQYF. As DNA, the CDR3 is TGTGCCAGCAGTTTATGGCTAGCGGGAGTTGTTGTGGGCACAGATACGCAGTATTTT.

This clonotype was seen a handful of times. The chain has TRBV2 and TRBJ2-1, with D unresolved. The CDR3 contains 15 residues. The germline V gene encodes CDR1 SNHLY and CDR2 FYNNEI. Between the trimmed V and J ends, which lost 1 base and 0 bases, there was a span of 7 bases. This CDR3 reads CASSEDVSSYNEQFF. The CDR3 DNA sequence: TGTGCCAGCAGTGAAGACGTCAGCTCCTACAATGAGCAGTTCTTC.

This chain joins TRBV7-8 and TRBJ2-7; D gene ambiguous. V was cut by 3 bases and J by 7 bases, with 13 bases left in between. This CDR3 has 13 amino acids. Germline lookup yields CDR1 SGHVS and CDR2 FQNEAQ. The CDR3, as DNA: TGTGCCAGCAGCTTCCTTGGGGATCGGGAGCAGTACTTC. Translation gives CASSFLGDREQYF.

The chain couples TRBV27 to TRBJ2-6; D unclear. The CDR3 runs 14 residues. Looked up from germline, CDR1 is MNHEY and CDR2 is SMNVEV (reference sequence). V lost 6 bases, J lost 0 bases, and 6 bases lay in between. The CDR3 region has the DNA TGTGCCAGCAGCACGGACTCTGGGGCCAACGTCCTGACTTTC. Translated: CASSTDSGANVLTF.

V and J are TRBV20-1 and TRBJ2-7; D ambiguous. Germline V gene sequence: CDR1 DFQATT, CDR2 SNEGSKA (reference sequence). The V gene lost 3 bases and the J gene lost 3 bases, with 12 bases spanning the gap. The CDR3 is made up of 13 amino acids. The CDR3 nucleotides read TGCAGTGCTAGTTCAGTCGCAGGCTACGAGCAGTACTTC. Protein: CSASSVAGYEQYF.

This clonotype appeared a single time. The CDR3 ends on some other residue instead of the conserved phenylalanine or tryptophan, so this is likely a read error. The V call is TRBV5-1, the J call TRBJ1-6, with no clear D. Germline CDR1 reads SGHRS; CDR2 reads YFSETQ. V was pared by 0 bases and J by 6 bases, with 4 bases between. The CDR3 length is 13 residues. CDR3 sequence: CASSLAVNSPLHI. DNA of the CDR3: TGCGCCAGCAGCTTGGCCGTTAATTCACCCCTCCACATT.

The CDR3 spells CASSPQGRYYGYTF. CDR3 bases: TGCGCCAGCAGCCCCCAAGGGCGCTACTATGGCTACACCTTC. The chain links TRBV5-1 to TRBJ1-2; unclear D gene. V gave up 4 bases and J gave up 3 bases, with 13 bases separating them. The CDR3 consists of 14 residues. The V gene's germline CDR1 is SGHRS and CDR2 YFSETQ.

The gene calls are TRBV1 and TRBJ2-1; the table's D gene call, TRBD1, was not cross checked with the DNA. TRBV1 counts as a pseudogene. The CDR3 runs 15 residues. CDR3 DNA: TGCACCAGCAGCCCCCGGTCGAAGTCCTACAATGAGCAGTTCTTC. Protein product: CTSSPRSKSYNEQFF.

The chain couples TRBV4-2 to TRBJ2-1; 7 bases align to TRBD2. The J segment lost 6 bases and the V segment lost 2 bases, leaving 13 bases of the junction unmatched. The CDR3 runs to 17 residues. Germline CDR1 is LGHNA and CDR2 is YNFKEQ. The CDR3 is CASSQPATSSPGNEQFF. CDR3 DNA sequence: TGTGCCAGCAGCCAACCGGCGACTAGCAGTCCCGGCAATGAGCAGTTCTTC.

The rearrangement joins TRBV15 to TRBJ2-5; weak D call: TRBD1 (6 bases). Germline V gives CDR1 LNHNV, CDR2 YYDKDF (reference sequence). CDR3 length equals 14 residues. The V end was cut by 3 bases, the J end by 1 base, with 9 bases between. CDR3 coding DNA: TGTGCCACCAGCAGGACAGGACCCCAAGAGACCCAGTACTTC. Protein product: CATSRTGPQETQYF.

The V and J genes are TRBV20-1 and TRBJ2-1, with 14 bases aligning to TRBD2. J gave up 8 bases and V 5 bases, and 14 bases lay outside the gene matches. The CDR3 extends over 17 amino acids. CDR1 is DFQATT, CDR2 SNEGSKA, per germline (reference sequence). CDR3 protein: CSAAGTSGRRRTDEQFF. The CDR3 DNA reads TGCAGTGCTGCCGGGACTAGCGGGAGACGGAGAACGGATGAGCAGTTCTTC.

This clonotype was counted between two and nine times. This chain uses TRBV20-1 with TRBJ1-6, with 7 bases identical to TRBD1. The CDR3 is made up of 14 amino acids. V trimming: 5 bases; J trimming: 6 bases; junction bases outside the gene matches: 7. Germline V gene data show CDR1 as DFQATT and CDR2 as SNEGSKA (reference sequence). The CDR3 reads CSADRTGGNSPLHF. The CDR3 nucleotides are TGCAGTGCTGATAGGACAGGCGGTAATTCACCCCTCCACTTT.

V usage is TRBV4-1 and J usage is TRBJ2-7; possible D gene TRBD2, 6 bases. Trimming took 3 bases from V and 2 from J, leaving 11 bases between them. The germline V gene has CDR1 MGHRA and CDR2 YSYEKL. This CDR3 has 14 residues. CDR3 sequence (DNA): TGCGCCAGCAGCCAGGCGGACTATCCCTACGAGCAGTACTTC. It specifies CASSQADYPYEQYF.

In this sample, this clonotype turned up many times. The chain joins TRBV24-1 to TRBJ1-1; tentative D call: TRBD1 (6 bases). V lost 1 base, J lost 1 base, and 12 bases lay in between. This CDR3 region has 16 residues. Germline V gives CDR1 KGHDR, CDR2 SFDVKD. CDR3 protein: CATSDFSPGANTEAFF. The DNA of the CDR3 is TGTGCCACCAGTGATTTCAGCCCGGGGGCGAACACTGAAGCTTTCTTT.

The table lists this clonotype with many counts. This chain uses TRBV12-3 or TRBV12-4 with TRBJ2-5, with 11 bases that match TRBD1. V lost 3 bases, J lost 6 bases, and 9 bases stayed unmatched. There are 16 residues in the CDR3. CDR3: CASSFWTGGLQKTQYF. Here the CDR3 DNA reads TGTGCCAGCAGTTTTTGGACAGGGGGCCTTCAAAAGACCCAGTACTTC.

This clonotype was counted at least ten times. The chain links TRBV12-3 or TRBV12-4 to TRBJ2-7; D is perhaps TRBD1 (6 bases). The V gene lost 4 bases and the J gene lost 7 bases, with 14 bases spanning the gap. The CDR3 totals 13 residues. CDR3 nucleotide sequence: TGTGCCAGCAGTTCACAGGGTCCGAGGGAGCAGTACTTC. This translates into CASSSQGPREQYF.

V gene TRBV24-1 combines with J gene TRBJ2-1, with D perhaps assigned TRBD1 or TRBD2 (10 bases each). The CDR3 length is 19 residues. Trimming removed 3 bases from V and 7 bases from J, with 27 bases in between. Germline V gene sequence: CDR1 KGHDR, CDR2 SFDVKD. CDR3 DNA: TGTGCCACCAGTGATCCGGGACAGGGGTCGGCTAGCGGGAGAAATGAGCAGTTCTTC. As protein: CATSDPGQGSASGRNEQFF.

CDR3 nucleotides: TGTGCCAGCAGCTTAGGGACAGGGGGACGCCATCAGCCCCAGCATTTT. Protein sequence: CASSLGTGGRHQPQHF. The chain is built from TRBV7-8 and TRBJ1-5; 10 nucleotides match TRBD1. Germline loops: CDR1 SGHVS, CDR2 FQNEAQ. The V segment lost 1 base and the J segment 5 bases; nucleotides outside the gene matches: 5. This CDR3 spans 16 amino acids.

The V and J genes are TRBV5-1 and TRBJ2-5, with D possibly called TRBD1 or TRBD2 (7 bases each). The CDR3 covers 14 residues. The germline gives CDR1 SGHRS, CDR2 YFSETQ. Between the trimmed V and J ends, which lost 4 bases and 7 bases, there was a span of 17 bases. The CDR3, as DNA: TGCGCCAGCAGCGCGTCGACAGGGAGGGTGACCCAGTACTTC. Its translation is CASSASTGRVTQYF.

V gene TRBV27 combines with J gene TRBJ1-6, with D hard to call. The V end lost 2 bases, the J end lost 4 bases, and 12 bases lay between the germline ends. The CDR3 runs 16 residues. CDR1 is MNHEY, CDR2 SMNVEV, per germline (reference sequence). CDR3 nucleotides: TGTGCCAGCAGTTTAAGCGCATCCCCGTATAATTCACCCCTCCACTTT. Protein product: CASSLSASPYNSPLHF.

This chain connects TRBV24-1 to TRBJ2-1, with D uncertain. The V gene's germline CDR1 is KGHDR and CDR2 SFDVKD. The CDR3 extends over 11 amino acids. Trimming took 9 bases from V and 7 from J, leaving 9 bases between them. The CDR3 protein is CATGLENEQFF. The CDR3 DNA reads TGTGCCACCGGCTTAGAAAATGAGCAGTTCTTC.

This clonotype was seen only a few times. The rearrangement uses TRBV5-1 and TRBJ2-1; D uncertain. This CDR3 is 16 amino acids long. Germline V gene data show CDR1 as SGHRS and CDR2 as YFSETQ. Trimming pared 7 bases from V and 0 bases from J, leaving 17 bases between. The CDR3: CASGPESQSSYNEQFF. In DNA form, the CDR3 reads TGCGCCAGCGGCCCAGAATCGCAGAGCTCCTACAATGAGCAGTTCTTC.

CDR3 residues: CASSWGQGRLSYEQYF. The CDR3 DNA reads as TGTGCCAGCAGTTGGGGACAGGGAAGACTTTCCTACGAGCAGTACTTC. The rearrangement joins TRBV12-3 or TRBV12-4 to TRBJ2-7; 9 bases align to TRBD1. V lost 4 bases, J lost 1 base, and 8 bases stayed unmatched. CDR3 length: 16 amino acids.